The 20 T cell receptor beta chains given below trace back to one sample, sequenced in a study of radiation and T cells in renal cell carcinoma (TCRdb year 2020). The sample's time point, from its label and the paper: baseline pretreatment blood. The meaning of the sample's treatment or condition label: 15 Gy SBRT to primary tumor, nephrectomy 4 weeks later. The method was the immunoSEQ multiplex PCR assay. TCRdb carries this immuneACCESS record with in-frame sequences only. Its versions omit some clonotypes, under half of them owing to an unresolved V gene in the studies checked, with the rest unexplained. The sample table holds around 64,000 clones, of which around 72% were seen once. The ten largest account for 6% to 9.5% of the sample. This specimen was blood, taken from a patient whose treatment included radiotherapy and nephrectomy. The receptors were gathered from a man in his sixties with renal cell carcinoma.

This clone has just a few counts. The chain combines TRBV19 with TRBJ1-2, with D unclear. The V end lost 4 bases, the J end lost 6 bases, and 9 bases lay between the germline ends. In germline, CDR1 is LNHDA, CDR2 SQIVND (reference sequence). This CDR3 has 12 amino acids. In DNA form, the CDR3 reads TGTGCCAGTAGTACCAGTTTTCATGGCTACACCTTC. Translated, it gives CASSTSFHGYTF. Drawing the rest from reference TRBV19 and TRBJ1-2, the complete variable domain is DGGITQSPKYLFRKEGQNVTLSCEQNLNHDAMYWYRQDPGQGLRLIYYSQIVNDFQKGDIAEGYSVSREKKESFPLTVTSAQKNPTAFYLCASSTSFHGYTFGSGTRLTVV.

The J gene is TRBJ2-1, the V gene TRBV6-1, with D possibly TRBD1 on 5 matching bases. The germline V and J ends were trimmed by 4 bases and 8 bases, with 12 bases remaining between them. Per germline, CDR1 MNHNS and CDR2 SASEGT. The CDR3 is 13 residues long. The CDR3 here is CASSAELGHEQFF. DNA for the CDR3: TGTGCCAGCAGTGCAGAGCTGGGGCATGAGCAGTTCTTC.

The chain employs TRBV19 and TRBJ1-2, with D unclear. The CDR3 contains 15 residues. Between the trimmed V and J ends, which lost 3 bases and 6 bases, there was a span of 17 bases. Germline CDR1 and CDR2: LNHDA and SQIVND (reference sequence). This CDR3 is CASSMVYWTDDGYTF. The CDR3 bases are TGTGCCAGTAGTATGGTCTATTGGACGGACGATGGCTACACCTTC.

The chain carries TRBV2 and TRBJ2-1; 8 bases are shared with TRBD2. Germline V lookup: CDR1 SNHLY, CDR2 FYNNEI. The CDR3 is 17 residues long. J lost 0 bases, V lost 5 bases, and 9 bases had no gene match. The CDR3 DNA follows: TGTGCCAGCAGTTCCGGGACTAGGCGGAGCTCCTACAATGAGCAGTTCTTC. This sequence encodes CASSSGTRRSSYNEQFF.

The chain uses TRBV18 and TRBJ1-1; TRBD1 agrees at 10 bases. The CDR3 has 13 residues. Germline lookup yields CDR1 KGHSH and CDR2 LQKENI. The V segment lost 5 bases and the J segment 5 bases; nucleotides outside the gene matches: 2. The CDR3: CASSAGQGTEAFF. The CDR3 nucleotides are TGTGCCAGCTCAGCGGGACAGGGGACTGAAGCTTTCTTT.

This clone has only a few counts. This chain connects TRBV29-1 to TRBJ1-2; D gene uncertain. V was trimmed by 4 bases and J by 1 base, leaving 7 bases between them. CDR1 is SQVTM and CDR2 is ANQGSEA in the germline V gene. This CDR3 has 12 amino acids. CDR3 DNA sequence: TGCAGCGTTGGAAAAGTTAACTATGGCTACACCTTC. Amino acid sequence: CSVGKVNYGYTF.

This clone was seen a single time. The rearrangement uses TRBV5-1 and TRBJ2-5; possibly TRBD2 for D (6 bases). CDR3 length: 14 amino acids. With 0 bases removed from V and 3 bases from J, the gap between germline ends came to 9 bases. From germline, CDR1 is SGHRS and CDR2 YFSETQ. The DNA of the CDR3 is TGCGCCAGCAGCTTGGGCGGAGGGGAAGAGACCCAGTACTTC. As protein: CASSLGGGEETQYF.

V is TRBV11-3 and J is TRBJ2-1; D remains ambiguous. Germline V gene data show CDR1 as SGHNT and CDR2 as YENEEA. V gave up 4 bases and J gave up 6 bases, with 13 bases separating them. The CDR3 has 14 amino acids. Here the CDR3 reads CASSSPPAINEQFF. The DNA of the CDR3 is TGTGCCAGCAGCTCCCCCCCGGCTATCAATGAGCAGTTCTTC.

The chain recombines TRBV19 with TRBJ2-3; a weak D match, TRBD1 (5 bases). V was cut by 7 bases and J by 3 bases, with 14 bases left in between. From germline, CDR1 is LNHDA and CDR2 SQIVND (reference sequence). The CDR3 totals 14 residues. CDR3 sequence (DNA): TGTGCCAGTAAGGTGGGGCAGGGTACAGATACGCAGTATTTT. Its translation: CASKVGQGTDTQYF.

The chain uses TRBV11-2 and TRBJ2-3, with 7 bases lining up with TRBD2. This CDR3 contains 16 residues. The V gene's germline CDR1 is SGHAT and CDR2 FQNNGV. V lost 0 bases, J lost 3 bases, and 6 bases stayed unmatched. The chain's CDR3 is CASSLDRRGETDTQYF. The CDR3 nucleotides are TGTGCCAGCAGCTTAGATCGACGGGGGGAGACAGATACGCAGTATTTT.

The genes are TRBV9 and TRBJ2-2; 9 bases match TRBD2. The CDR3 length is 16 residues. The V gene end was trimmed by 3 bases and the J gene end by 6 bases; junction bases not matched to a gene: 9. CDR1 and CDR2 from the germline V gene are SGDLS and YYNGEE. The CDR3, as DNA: TGTGCCAGCAGCGCGGGCGGGAGGGCCATCGCCGGGGAGCTGTTTTTT. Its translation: CASSAGGRAIAGELFF.

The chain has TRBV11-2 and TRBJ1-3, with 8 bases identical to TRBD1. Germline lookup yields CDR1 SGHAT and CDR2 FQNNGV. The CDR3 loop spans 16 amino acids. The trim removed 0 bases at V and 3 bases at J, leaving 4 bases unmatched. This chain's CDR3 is CASSLDGQGYGNTIYF. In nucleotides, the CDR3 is TGTGCCAGCAGCTTAGATGGACAGGGCTATGGAAACACCATATATTTT.

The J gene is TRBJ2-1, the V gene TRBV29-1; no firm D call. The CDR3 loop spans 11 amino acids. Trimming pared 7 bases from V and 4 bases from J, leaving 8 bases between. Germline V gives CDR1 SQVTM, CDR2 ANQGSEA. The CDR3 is CSAPTYNEQFF. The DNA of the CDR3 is TGCAGCGCTCCGACTTACAATGAGCAGTTCTTC.

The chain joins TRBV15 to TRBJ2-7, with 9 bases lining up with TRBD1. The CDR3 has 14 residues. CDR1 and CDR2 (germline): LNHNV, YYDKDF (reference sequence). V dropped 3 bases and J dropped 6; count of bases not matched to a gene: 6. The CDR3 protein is CATSSRDRVGEQYF. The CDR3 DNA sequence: TGTGCCACCAGCAGCCGGGACAGGGTGGGCGAGCAGTACTTC.

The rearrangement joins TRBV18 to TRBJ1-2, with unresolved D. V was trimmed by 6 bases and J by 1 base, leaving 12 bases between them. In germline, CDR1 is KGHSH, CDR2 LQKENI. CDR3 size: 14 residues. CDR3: CASSTSGDNYGYTF. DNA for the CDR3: TGTGCCAGCTCTACTTCTGGGGATAACTATGGCTACACCTTC.

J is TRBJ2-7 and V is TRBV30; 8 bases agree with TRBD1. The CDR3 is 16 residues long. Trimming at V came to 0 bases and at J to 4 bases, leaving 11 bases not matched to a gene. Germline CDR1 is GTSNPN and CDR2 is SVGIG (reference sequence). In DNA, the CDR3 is TGTGCCTGGAGTGTATCCCCCCTCAGGGGGCGGTACGAGCAGTACTTC. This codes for CAWSVSPLRGRYEQYF.

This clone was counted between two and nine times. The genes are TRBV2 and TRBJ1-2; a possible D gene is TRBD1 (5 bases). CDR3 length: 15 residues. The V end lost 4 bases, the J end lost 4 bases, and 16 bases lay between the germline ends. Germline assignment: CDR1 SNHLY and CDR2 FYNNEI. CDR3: CASSGLRGRTYGYTF. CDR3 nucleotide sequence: TGTGCCAGCAGTGGGTTAAGGGGCAGGACCTATGGCTACACCTTC. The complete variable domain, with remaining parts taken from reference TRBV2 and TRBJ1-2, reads EPEVTQTPSHQVTQMGQEVILRCVPISNHLYFYWYRQILGQKVEFLVSFYNNEISEKSEIFDDQFSVERPDGSNFTLKIRSTKLEDSAMYFCASSGLRGRTYGYTFGSGTRLTVV.

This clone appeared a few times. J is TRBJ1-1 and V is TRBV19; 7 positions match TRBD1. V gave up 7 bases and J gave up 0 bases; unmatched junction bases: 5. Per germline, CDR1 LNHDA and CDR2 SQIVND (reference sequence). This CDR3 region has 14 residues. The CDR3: CASNKQGMNTEAFF. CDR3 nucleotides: TGTGCCAGTAACAAACAGGGGATGAACACTGAAGCTTTCTTT.

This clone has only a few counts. As DNA, the CDR3 is TGCGCCAGCAGCCAAGGTTGGGGGGGCAATCAGCCCCAGCATTTT. Amino acids: CASSQGWGGNQPQHF. The chain uses TRBV4-3 and TRBJ1-5, with TRBD1 as a possible D gene (5 bases). Germline V gene lookup returns CDR1 LGHNA and CDR2 YSLEER. CDR3 length equals 15 residues. Trimming took 1 base from V and 2 from J, leaving 9 bases between them.

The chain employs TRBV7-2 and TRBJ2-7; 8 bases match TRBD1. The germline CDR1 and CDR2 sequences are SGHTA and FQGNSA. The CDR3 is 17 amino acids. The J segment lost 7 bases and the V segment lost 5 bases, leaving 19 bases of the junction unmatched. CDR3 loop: CASSPRWPRQGSGEQYF. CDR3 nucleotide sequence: TGTGCCAGCAGCCCAAGGTGGCCGAGACAGGGGTCGGGGGAGCAGTACTTC.